The 18 T cell receptor beta chains below come from one sample, sequenced in a study of blood T cell repertoires in COVID-19. TCRdb's copy holds only in-frame clones and misses some; the assay was immunoSEQ multiplex PCR. The table includes 390,000 or so clones, less than 90% detected once. The sample was PBMCs or T cells enriched from blood (not recorded which). Source of these receptors: a woman aged 45-65 years who had recovered from COVID-19.

The chain recombines TRBV19 with TRBJ2-7, with D possibly being TRBD2 (5 bases). The CDR3 has 14 residues. V lost 9 bases and J 5 bases, leaving 20 bases between the germline ends. Germline loops: CDR1 LNHDA, CDR2 SQIVND (reference sequence). CDR3 coding DNA: TGTGCCAGCGGCGGGCAGCCCACTGGCGACGAGCAGTACTTC. Amino acid sequence: CASGGQPTGDEQYF.

This chain joins TRBV11-3 and TRBJ1-2; TRBD1 agrees at 7 bases. The CDR3 is 13 amino acids. Germline values: CDR1 SGHNT, CDR2 YENEEA. The V gene end was trimmed by 5 bases and the J gene end by 8 bases; junction bases not matched to a gene: 8. The CDR3 sequence: CASSAHRGRGYTF. Written as DNA, the CDR3 is TGTGCCAGCAGCGCTCACAGGGGACGCGGCTACACCTTC.

This clone was detected once. The chain employs TRBV4-3 and TRBJ2-1; D not certain. V was clipped by 0 bases and J by 10 bases, with 10 bases between them. CDR3 length: 13 amino acids. Per germline, CDR1 LGHNA and CDR2 YSLEER. The CDR3 reads CASSQDRYLEQFF. DNA of the CDR3: TGCGCCAGCAGCCAAGACCGGTATCTGGAGCAGTTCTTC.

This clone was seen once. This rearrangement joins TRBV21-1 to TRBJ1-6; TRBD1 is the table's D call and was not checked against the DNA. TRBV21-1 is given as a pseudogene. This CDR3 contains 16 residues. The CDR3 sequence is CASSLRTGTGDSPLHF. The CDR3 DNA reads as TGTGCCAGCAGCTTACGGACCGGGACAGGGGATTCACCCCTCCACTTT.

The rearrangement uses TRBV20-1 and TRBJ2-7, with 9 bases matching TRBD2. Trimming removed 3 bases from V and 7 bases from J; junction bases left unmatched: 10. Germline-derived CDR1 and CDR2 are DFQATT and SNEGSKA (reference sequence). CDR3 length: 14 residues. The CDR3 DNA sequence: TGCAGTGCTAGTTTAGCGGGAGCGCCCGGGGAGCAGTACTTC. It is translated as CSASLAGAPGEQYF.

The V call is TRBV6-1, the J call TRBJ1-1; D is possibly TRBD1 (6 bases). V lost 2 bases and J 1 base, leaving 11 bases between the germline ends. This CDR3 spans 15 amino acids. Germline V gene data show CDR1 as MNHNS and CDR2 as SASEGT. CDR3: CASSERWTENTEAFF. Written as DNA, the CDR3 is TGTGCCAGCAGTGAAAGGTGGACAGAGAACACTGAAGCTTTCTTT.

The chain carries TRBV4-3 and TRBJ1-2, with 9 bases lining up with TRBD1. Germline CDR1 and CDR2: LGHNA and YSLEER. The CDR3 length is 15 residues. V gave up 0 bases and J gave up 4 bases; unmatched junction bases: 3. CDR3 sequence (DNA): TGCGCCAGCAGCCAAGAAAGGACAGGGGCCTATGGCTACACCTTC. Translated, it gives CASSQERTGAYGYTF.

The chain employs TRBV30 and TRBJ1-1; 7 bases agree with TRBD1. V was clipped by 0 bases and J by 5 bases; unmatched bases: 6. There are 14 residues in the CDR3. The V gene's germline CDR1 is GTSNPN and CDR2 SVGIG (reference sequence). CDR3 coding DNA: TGTGCCTGGAGTGTAGAGGGGGCGAGGACTGAAGCTTTCTTT. Protein: CAWSVEGARTEAFF.

The chain couples TRBV30 to TRBJ2-3; 9 nucleotides line up with TRBD1. Unmatched junction bases numbered 15, after V lost 3 bases and J lost 5 bases. This CDR3 has 17 amino acids. Germline V CDR1 and CDR2: GTSNPN, SVGIG (reference sequence). The CDR3 coding sequence is TGTGCCTGGAGCCTATCCTATACAGGGGGCGCAGGAGATACGCAGTATTTT. Protein: CAWSLSYTGGAGDTQYF.

This chain links TRBV7-9 with TRBJ1-4; unclear D gene. The CDR3 contains 14 residues. The ends were cut back, 5 bases at V and 1 base at J, with 8 bases in the middle. Germline V lookup: CDR1 SEHNR, CDR2 FQNEAQ (reference sequence). The CDR3 loop reads CASSAYGTNEKLFF. The CDR3 DNA sequence: TGTGCCAGCAGCGCGTATGGAACTAATGAAAAACTGTTTTTT.

The rearrangement links TRBV5-5 to TRBJ2-5; the match to TRBD1 covers 10 bases. Germline CDR1 SGHKS, CDR2 YYEKEE (reference sequence). Losses at the gene ends were 4 bases for V and 2 bases for J; bases not matched to a gene: 14. The CDR3 consists of 18 residues. CDR3 in DNA: TGTGCCAGCAGCCGAACTACGACAGGGGGCAGTGGACAAGAGACCCAGTACTTC. Translation: CASSRTTTGGSGQETQYF.

V usage is TRBV13 and J usage is TRBJ1-1; the D is unclear. The CDR3 sequence is 13 residues long. CDR1 is PRHDT and CDR2 is FYEKMQ in the germline V gene (reference sequence). Trimming stripped 9 bases from V and 1 base from J, with 12 bases between. CDR3 bases: TGTGCCAGTAGTGCGGAGAGGAACACTGAAGCTTTCTTT. Translating it yields CASSAERNTEAFF.

The genes are TRBV3-1 (or the pseudogene TRBV3-2) and TRBJ1-5, with 7 nucleotides matching TRBD1. This CDR3 is 14 amino acids long. V lost 4 bases, J lost 6 bases, and 6 bases stayed unmatched. CDR1 LGHDT and CDR2 YNNKEL come from the germline V gene (reference sequence). The CDR3 bases are TGTGCCAGCAGCCCCGAGGGGGCAGGTCAGCCCCAGCATTTT. Translated: CASSPEGAGQPQHF.

The gene calls are TRBV27 and TRBJ2-5; TRBD1 agrees at 7 bases. J lost 2 bases, V lost 6 bases, and 18 bases had no gene match. CDR3 length: 18 residues. Germline V gives CDR1 MNHEY, CDR2 SMNVEV (reference sequence). The CDR3 here is CASSPLMSTGTEQETQYF. Here the CDR3 DNA reads TGTGCCAGCAGCCCTCTGATGTCAACCGGGACAGAGCAAGAGACCCAGTACTTC.

The CDR3 reads CASSLSGSGEQYF. CDR3 nucleotide sequence: TGTGCCAGCAGTTTATCAGGGTCTGGGGAGCAGTACTTC. V and J are TRBV12-3 or TRBV12-4 and TRBJ2-7, with TRBD1 as a possible D gene (5 bases). The CDR3 covers 13 residues. V lost 2 bases and J lost 7, with 12 bases in between.

The J gene is TRBJ1-2, the V gene TRBV3-1 (or the pseudogene TRBV3-2), with D possibly being TRBD1 (6 bases). V was cut by 4 bases and J by 4 bases, with 22 bases left in between. CDR3 length equals 17 residues. CDR1 is LGHDT, CDR2 YNNKEL, per germline (reference sequence). CDR3 in amino acids: CASSRYQSRGGGYGYTF. CDR3 in DNA: TGTGCCAGCAGCCGCTACCAGAGCAGGGGAGGGGGCTATGGCTACACCTTC.

The CDR3 coding sequence is TGCGCCAGCAGCCAAGATAAGAGGGCGTCAACTAATGAAAAACTGTTTTTT. Encoded protein: CASSQDKRASTNEKLFF. The chain employs TRBV4-3 and TRBJ1-4; D is undetermined. From germline, CDR1 is LGHNA and CDR2 YSLEER. The length of the CDR3 is 17 residues. Between the trimmed V and J ends, which lost 0 bases and 0 bases, there was a span of 11 bases.

This sequence joins TRBV19 and TRBJ2-1; maybe TRBD2 (7 bases). Germline V gene lookup returns CDR1 LNHDA and CDR2 SQIVND (reference sequence). The CDR3 loop spans 16 amino acids. Trimming shortened V by 6 bases and J by 2 bases, and 17 bases separated the two germline ends. The CDR3 spells CASRGGVSATYNEQFF. The CDR3 DNA sequence: TGTGCCAGTAGAGGGGGGGTTTCTGCGACCTACAATGAGCAGTTCTTC. Combining the CDR3 with reference TRBV19 and TRBJ2-1 gives the whole variable domain DGGITQSPKYLFRKEGQNVTLSCEQNLNHDAMYWYRQDPGQGLRLIYYSQIVNDFQKGDIAEGYSVSREKKESFPLTVTSAQKNPTAFYLCASRGGVSATYNEQFFGPGTRLTVL.